These 18 T cell receptor beta chains originate from one sample sequenced in a study of cytomegalovirus exposure and HLA in healthy donors. Researchers ran the PCR with 60 Vbeta and 13 Jbeta primers. TCRdb keeps only in-frame clones here, not all; method: immunoSEQ multiplex PCR. This sample yields around 100,000 clones, of which about 62% are seen a single time; around 4% belongs to the top ten. Sequencing was performed on PBMCs. These receptors were collected from a young man in good health and CMV-seronegative.

The gene calls are TRBV6-4 and TRBJ2-6; perhaps TRBD1 as D (6 bases). The CDR3 extends over 15 amino acids. The V end lost 6 bases, the J end lost 2 bases, and 11 bases lay between the germline ends. Germline CDR1 is MRHNA and CDR2 is SNTAGT. For the CDR3, the DNA is TGTGCCAGCAGAGGGGGTAACACTGGGGCCAACGTCCTGACTTTC. Encoded protein: CASRGGNTGANVLTF.

The CDR3 region is CASSWDSPYEQYF. The CDR3 DNA sequence: TGCGCCAGCAGTTGGGACAGCCCCTACGAGCAGTACTTC. The chain links TRBV5-1 to TRBJ2-7; TRBD1 aligns across 7 bases. This CDR3 is 13 amino acids long. The germline V gene encodes CDR1 SGHRS and CDR2 YFSETQ. The junction had 4 bases not matched to a gene; V was cut back by 5 bases and J by 2 bases. Together with reference TRBV5-1 and TRBJ2-7, the CDR3 gives the full variable domain: KAGVTQTPRYLIKTRGQQVTLSCSPISGHRSVSWYQQTPGQGLQFLFEYFSETQRNKGNFPGRFSGRQFSNSRSEMNVSTLELGDSALYLCASSWDSPYEQYFGPGTRLTVT.

The chain combines TRBV30 with TRBJ2-1; TRBD1 is a possible D gene (6 bases). Trimming removed 6 bases from V and 0 bases from J, with 15 bases in between. The CDR3 length is 15 residues. The V gene's germline CDR1 is GTSNPN and CDR2 SVGIG (reference sequence). This CDR3 is CACTLQGSSYNEQFF. The DNA for the CDR3 is TGTGCCTGTACTTTACAGGGAAGCTCCTACAATGAGCAGTTCTTC.

The CDR3 nucleotides are TGTGCCAGCAGTTTCGGACCTAGCGGGACCTACGAGCAGTACTTC. Residues: CASSFGPSGTYEQYF. The V and J genes are TRBV27 and TRBJ2-7, with TRBD2 matching 9 bases. V gave up 3 bases and J gave up 2 bases; unmatched junction bases: 5. CDR1 is MNHEY, CDR2 SMNVEV, per germline (reference sequence). The CDR3 contains 15 residues.

The CDR3 here is CASSTTGSNQPQHF. The CDR3 DNA reads TGTGCCAGCAGCACAACAGGGAGCAATCAGCCCCAGCATTTT. V usage is TRBV6-5 and J usage is TRBJ1-5; tentatively, D is TRBD1 (6 bases). The CDR3 is 14 amino acids. The germline V and J ends were trimmed by 6 bases and 1 base, with 10 bases remaining between them. The germline V gene encodes CDR1 MNHEY and CDR2 SVGAGI.

This clone was seen only a few times. V gene TRBV5-4 combines with J gene TRBJ1-1; D is unclear. The V gene lost 2 bases and the J gene lost 2 bases, with 10 bases spanning the gap. CDR1 is SGHNT and CDR2 is YYREEE in the germline V gene (reference sequence). This CDR3 comprises 14 residues. The CDR3 DNA reads TGTGCCAGCAGCTTCGCCAGCGGTAACACTGAAGCTTTCTTT. It codes for CASSFASGNTEAFF.

The V gene is TRBV9, the J gene TRBJ2-1, with 16 bases identical to TRBD2. V gave up 3 bases and J gave up 7 bases; unmatched junction bases: 13. CDR1 and CDR2 from the germline V gene are SGDLS and YYNGEE. The CDR3 runs 19 residues. This CDR3 reads CASSERPGTSGRAGNEQFF. For the CDR3, the DNA is TGTGCCAGCAGCGAAAGACCCGGGACTAGCGGGAGGGCGGGTAATGAGCAGTTCTTC.

The V call is TRBV6-5, the J call TRBJ2-3, with a tentative D call TRBD1 (6 bases). Trimming took off 5 bases at V and 2 bases at J, with 14 bases between the two ends. CDR1 and CDR2 from the germline V gene are MNHEY and SVGAGI. The CDR3 is 15 amino acids. CDR3: CASSAPGHLTDTQYF. CDR3 nucleotide sequence: TGTGCCAGCAGTGCGCCGGGACACCTCACAGATACGCAGTATTTT.

CDR3 nucleotide sequence: TGTGCCAGCAGCCCTAGGACTAGCGGGGGGCCCACAGATACGCAGTATTTT. Protein product: CASSPRTSGGPTDTQYF. The chain has TRBV11-3 and TRBJ2-3, with 14 bases that match TRBD2. The CDR3 loop spans 17 amino acids. Germline CDR1 is SGHNT and CDR2 is YENEEA. Trimming cost V 5 bases and J 2 bases; bases outside gene matches: 6.

The V and J genes are TRBV19 and TRBJ2-1; perhaps TRBD2 as D (7 bases). Germline CDR1 and CDR2: LNHDA and SQIVND (reference sequence). V lost 8 bases to trimming and J lost 5 bases, with 22 bases between them. The CDR3 contains 16 residues. The CDR3 DNA follows: TGTGCCAGTCGCCCATTGGGAGGGGACAATAACAATGAGCAGTTCTTC. Translating gives CASRPLGGDNNNEQFF.

The V and J genes are TRBV9 and TRBJ2-1, with 8 bases identical to TRBD1. The CDR3 is made up of 16 amino acids. Germline CDR1 reads SGDLS; CDR2 reads YYNGEE. V gave up 3 bases and J gave up 4 bases; unmatched junction bases: 9. CDR3 nucleotide sequence: TGTGCCAGCAGCGCCCGACAGGGGTGGGGATACAATGAGCAGTTCTTC. Translation gives CASSARQGWGYNEQFF.

The gene calls are TRBV4-1 and TRBJ1-2; D is uncertain. Per germline, CDR1 MGHRA and CDR2 YSYEKL. The CDR3 runs to 12 residues. V was shortened by 4 bases and J by 4 bases, with 7 bases between the two germline ends. The CDR3 is CASSRGRYGYTF. The CDR3 DNA is TGCGCCAGCAGCCGCGGCCGCTATGGCTACACCTTC.

This clone was recorded a few times. The chain links TRBV2 to TRBJ2-6; 10 bases agree with TRBD1. Germline CDR1 and CDR2: SNHLY and FYNNEI. J was trimmed by 0 bases and V by 6 bases; bases with no gene match: 8. The CDR3 has 18 amino acids. CDR3 nucleotide sequence: TGTGCCAGCAGAGGGACAGGGGAGACCCTCTCTGGGGCCAACGTCCTGACTTTC. Its translation is CASRGTGETLSGANVLTF.

The J gene is TRBJ1-2, the V gene TRBV5-1; TRBD1 matches 7 bases. The CDR3 spans 15 residues. The germline V gene encodes CDR1 SGHRS and CDR2 YFSETQ. Losses at the gene ends were 0 bases for V and 7 bases for J; bases not matched to a gene: 9. CDR3 bases: TGCGCCAGCAGCTTGGAAGGGGGCCCCGTCTCTGGCTACACCTTC. This sequence encodes CASSLEGGPVSGYTF.

The gene calls are TRBV4-2 and TRBJ2-5, with TRBD2 matching 14 bases. The V gene end was trimmed by 2 bases and the J gene end by 5 bases; junction bases not matched to a gene: 7. Germline CDR1 is LGHNA and CDR2 is YNFKEQ. This CDR3 has 17 amino acids. As DNA, the CDR3 is TGTGCCAGCAGCCAATCGTGGACTAGCGGGGGGTTGGAGACCCAGTACTTC. Its protein product is CASSQSWTSGGLETQYF.

V and J are TRBV23-1 and TRBJ2-7, with 7 bases aligning to TRBD1. TRBV23-1 is an ORF, with its function uncertain. CDR3 length equals 15 residues. V trimming: 2 bases; J trimming: 0 bases; junction bases outside the gene matches: 4. DNA for the CDR3: TGCGCCAGCAGTCAACGACAGGGCTACTCCTACGAGCAGTACTTC. Amino acids: CASSQRQGYSYEQYF.

The J gene is TRBJ1-4, the V gene TRBV28, with D possibly TRBD1 on 5 matching bases. This CDR3 region has 12 residues. CDR1 and CDR2 (germline): MDHEN, SYDVKM. Trimming took off 5 bases at V and 7 bases at J, with 8 bases between the two ends. CDR3 protein: CASSRTFEKLFF. CDR3 DNA: TGTGCCAGCAGTCGGACATTTGAAAAACTGTTTTTT. Full variable domain (rest looked up from reference TRBV28 and TRBJ1-4): DVKVTQSSRYLVKRTGEKVFLECVQDMDHENMFWYRQDPGLGLRLIYFSYDVKMKEKGDIPEGYSVSREKKERFSLILESASTNQTSMYLCASSRTFEKLFFGSGTQLSVL.

V gene TRBV7-8 combines with J gene TRBJ2-5; weak D call: TRBD1 (8 bases). V shed 7 bases and J shed 5 bases, with 17 bases lying between them. CDR1 is SGHVS, CDR2 FQNEAQ, per germline. This CDR3 is built from 14 residues. In DNA, the CDR3 is TGTGCCAGCACTCAGGGGGCCGGGAGGGAGACCCAGTACTTC. This sequence encodes CASTQGAGRETQYF.